This T cell receptor (beta chain) originates from a study of blood T cell repertoires in COVID-19. Study details: Specimens from acute and convalescent COVID-19 originated in the United States, Italy and Spain. Sample material is recorded as cDNA or gDNA derived from T cells, B-cell-depleted T cells, or PBMCs.

Germline V gives CDR1 MDHEN, CDR2 SYDVKM. With 7 bases removed from V and 6 bases from J, the gap between germline ends came to 15 bases. The CDR3 contains 13 residues. Clones were sequenced by immunoSEQ multiplex PCR, and TCRdb holds only the in-frame ones, with some missing. The repertoire holds tens of thousands of clones, with 65% to 90% as singletons. The TCR sequence derives from an elderly man with acute or convalescent COVID-19. The chain is built from TRBV28 and TRBJ1-1; no definite D call. Sequencing was carried out using peripheral blood. This chain's CDR3 is CASKLRGMAEAFF. The CDR3 DNA sequence: TGTGCCAGCAAGTTACGGGGTATGGCTGAAGCTTTCTTT.